A single T cell receptor (beta chain) is shown here with its context. V shed 5 bases and J shed 1 base, with 11 bases lying between them. CDR1 is SGHNT, CDR2 YENEEA, per germline. The CDR3 has 14 amino acids. The data are from a study of blood T cell repertoires in COVID-19. At the level of the study: Acute and convalescent COVID-19 samples came from the United States, Italy and Spain. PBMCs, B-cell-depleted T cells, or T cells provided the cDNA or gDNA that made up the material.

How the authors handled the data: By means of reference gene primer amplification, nucleated cell counts were estimated. Repertoires were generated with immunoSEQ multiplex PCR, while TCRdb's copy carries only in-frame clones and drops some. For V, J and clone size, that table is used; D and trimming come from the DNA. The table includes 200,000 or so clones, about nine tenths detected once. The chain is built from TRBV11-3 and TRBJ2-5; possible D gene TRBD2, 5 bases. What was sequenced was peripheral blood. The clonotype comes from a man in his sixties who had recovered from COVID-19. This chain's CDR3 is CASSRGGSQETQYF. DNA for the CDR3: TGTGCCAGCAGCAGAGGAGGCAGCCAAGAGACCCAGTACTTC.